This is a list of T cell receptor beta chains from one sample in a study of blood T cell repertoires in COVID-19. The method was immunoSEQ multiplex PCR; TCRdb's version includes in-frame clones alone and lacks a portion of them. In the table there are over 140,000 clones, about three quarters of which are singletons. The sample was PBMCs or T cells enriched from blood (not recorded which). The source of these receptors is a woman aged 45-59 years who had recovered from COVID-19. Both conserved end residues are part of each CDR3. D genes are given only for firm matches. A clone size is listed for some rows: how often the clone was seen (once, few, many), or a class if it is expanded.

>TRBJ2-7|.|.|TRBV3-1/TRBV3-2
CASSQNPPRDRSAYEQYF
TGTGCCAGCAGCCAAAACCCTCCCAGAGACAGGAGCGCCTACGAGCAGTACTTC
>TRBJ2-1|once|.|TRBV27
CASSLSSSVNEQFF
TGTGCCAGCAGTTTGAGTAGCTCGGTCAATGAGCAGTTCTTC
>TRBJ2-1|.|.|TRBV9
CASSVEGGDEQFF
TGTGCCAGCAGCGTAGAAGGGGGAGATGAGCAGTTCTTC
>TRBJ2-7|once|TRBD2|TRBV18
CASSPLAGGYEQYF
TGTGCCAGCTCACCACTAGCGGGGGGGTACGAGCAGTACTTC
>TRBJ1-2|.|.|TRBV9
CASSGYRDGGYTF
TGTGCCAGCAGCGGTTACAGGGATGGTGGCTACACCTTC
>TRBJ2-1|.|TRBD2|TRBV19
CASSTGTSGSRQFF
TGTGCCAGTAGTACCGGGACTAGCGGGAGTAGGCAGTTCTTC
>TRBJ2-7|.|.|TRBV21-1
CASSKTGYLSAPSYEQYF
TGTGCCAGCAGCAAGACAGGGTACCTCTCAGCCCCTTCCTACGAGCAGTACTTC
>TRBJ2-1|.|TRBD2|TRBV29-1
CSAELAGGTYNEQFF
TGCAGCGCCGAGCTAGCGGGGGGGACCTACAATGAGCAGTTCTTC
>TRBJ1-5|.|TRBD1|TRBV7-9
CASSLGGQSNQPQHF
TGTGCCAGCAGCTTAGGGGGACAGAGCAATCAGCCCCAGCATTTT
>TRBJ2-2|few|TRBD2|TRBV30
CACHREGSTGELFF
TGTGCCTGCCATCGGGAGGGTTCCACCGGGGAGCTGTTTTTT
>TRBJ2-5|.|TRBD2|TRBV2
CASSEALLAGVTAEETQYF
TGTGCCAGCAGTGAAGCGCTTCTAGCGGGAGTCACCGCTGAAGAGACCCAGTACTTC
>TRBJ1-1|.|TRBD1|TRBV7-3
CASSEYGGQGALGTEAFF
TGTGCCAGCAGCGAATACGGAGGACAGGGGGCCCTAGGCACTGAAGCTTTCTTT
>TRBJ2-7|few|TRBD2|TRBV30
CAWGPSGGNNEQYF
TGTGCCTGGGGTCCCAGCGGGGGTAACAACGAGCAGTACTTC
>TRBJ2-3|.|.|TRBV30
CAWSVDGKDTQYF
TGTGCCTGGAGTGTAGACGGGAAAGATACGCAGTATTTT
>TRBJ2-3|.|TRBD1|TRBV27
CASSNRDRSTDTQYF
TGTGCCAGCAGTAACCGGGACAGAAGCACAGATACGCAGTATTTT
>TRBJ1-2|once|.|TRBV3-1/TRBV3-2
CASSLEGTNYGYTF
TGTGCCAGCAGCCTCGAGGGTACAAACTATGGCTACACCTTC
>TRBJ1-3|.|TRBD1|TRBV4-2
CASSQRTDRPGNTIYF
TGTGCCAGCAGCCAACGGACGGACAGGCCCGGAAACACCATATATTTT
>TRBJ2-7|.|.|TRBV30
CAWGDPQSINYEQYF
TGTGCCTGGGGTGATCCGCAGTCGATTAACTACGAGCAGTACTTC
>TRBJ1-4|.|TRBD1|TRBV10-3
CAISDGQGGEKLFF
TGTGCCATCAGTGATGGACAGGGGGGTGAAAAACTGTTTTTT
>TRBJ1-2|.|.|TRBV12-5
CASGPTGLSEGYTF
TGTGCTAGTGGCCCTACCGGTCTATCTGAGGGCTACACCTTC
>TRBJ1-5|.|TRBD1|TRBV2
CASRGDRGSNQPQHF
TGTGCCAGCAGGGGAGACAGGGGGAGCAATCAGCCCCAGCATTTT
>TRBJ2-2|.|TRBD1|TRBV12-5
CASGPRTGSNTGELFF
TGTGCTAGTGGCCCGAGGACAGGTTCGAACACCGGGGAGCTGTTTTTT
>TRBJ1-5|few|.|TRBV24-1
CATSDRGLNQPQHF
TGTGCCACCAGTGACAGGGGCCTAAATCAGCCCCAGCATTTT
>TRBJ2-3|.|TRBD2|TRBV19
CASSSGTADDTQYF
TGTGCCTCATCTAGCGGGACGGCGGATGATACGCAGTATTTT
>TRBJ1-5|few|.|TRBV28
CASSPPFGNRARGAQHF
TGTGCCAGCAGTCCACCCTTCGGAAATAGGGCCCGGGGGGCCCAGCATTTT
>TRBJ2-3|.|TRBD2|TRBV7-2
CASSPLTSGTADTQYF
TGTGCCAGCAGCCCCTTGACTAGCGGGACTGCAGATACGCAGTATTTT
>TRBJ1-1|.|.|TRBV9
CASSVTGKTEAFF
TGTGCCAGCAGCGTTACAGGGAAAACTGAAGCTTTCTTT
>TRBJ1-2|.|.|TRBV27
CASGRPGEGRLNYGYTF
TGTGCCAGCGGGCGTCCCGGTGAAGGGAGGCTCAACTATGGCTACACCTTC
>TRBJ1-1|.|.|TRBV3-1/TRBV3-2
CASSRTRENTEAFF
TGTGCCAGCAGCCGTACCAGGGAGAACACTGAAGCTTTCTTT
>TRBJ1-6|.|.|TRBV11-2
CASSSRDIHSPLHF
TGTGCCAGCAGCTCCCGGGACATACATTCGCCCCTCCACTTT
>TRBJ2-7|.|.|TRBV7-8
CASTGDTFYEQYF
TGTGCCAGCACCGGGGACACCTTCTACGAGCAGTACTTC